This TCR beta chain was recorded in a study of cytomegalovirus exposure and HLA in healthy donors. The CDR3 length is 13 residues. Germline CDR1 reads SNHLY; CDR2 reads FYNNEI. Trimming removed 7 bases from V and 12 bases from J, with 19 bases in between. A word on this clone: This specimen includes other DNA sequences encoding the same CDR3.

Use of 60 Vbeta and 13 Jbeta primers characterized the PCR. Using immunoSEQ multiplex PCR, the repertoire was profiled, and TCRdb retains in-frame clones only, with some absent. The sample gives some 160,000 clones, 80% to 85% of which show up once; over 1.5% is in the top ten. This clonotype was sampled from a woman under 30 in good health and CMV-seronegative. This chain connects TRBV2 to TRBJ2-1; D uncertain. The source material was PBMCs. Here the CDR3 reads CASTLVDTHGQFF. The CDR3 nucleotides are TGTGCCAGCACCCTCGTTGACACCCACGGGCAGTTCTTC.